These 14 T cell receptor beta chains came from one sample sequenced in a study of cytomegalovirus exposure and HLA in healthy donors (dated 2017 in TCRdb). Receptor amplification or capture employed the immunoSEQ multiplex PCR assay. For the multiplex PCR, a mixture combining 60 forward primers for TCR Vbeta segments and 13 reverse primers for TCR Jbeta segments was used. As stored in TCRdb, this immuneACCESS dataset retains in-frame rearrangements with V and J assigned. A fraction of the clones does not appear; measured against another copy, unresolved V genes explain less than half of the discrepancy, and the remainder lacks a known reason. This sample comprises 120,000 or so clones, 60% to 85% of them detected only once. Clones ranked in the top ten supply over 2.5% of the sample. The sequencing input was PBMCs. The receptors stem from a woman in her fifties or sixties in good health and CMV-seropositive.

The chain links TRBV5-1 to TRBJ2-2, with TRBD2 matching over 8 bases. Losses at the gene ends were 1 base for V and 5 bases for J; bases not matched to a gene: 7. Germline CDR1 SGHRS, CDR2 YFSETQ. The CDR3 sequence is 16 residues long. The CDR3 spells CASSLQPGGGTGELFF. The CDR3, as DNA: TGCGCCAGCAGCTTGCAACCGGGAGGGGGGACCGGGGAGCTGTTTTTT.

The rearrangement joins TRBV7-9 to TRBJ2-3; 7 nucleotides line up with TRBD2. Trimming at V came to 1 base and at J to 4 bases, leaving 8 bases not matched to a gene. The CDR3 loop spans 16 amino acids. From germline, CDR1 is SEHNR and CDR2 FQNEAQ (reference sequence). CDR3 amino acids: CASSLGAAGVADTQYF. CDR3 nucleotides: TGTGCCAGCAGCTTAGGAGCGGCGGGAGTGGCAGATACGCAGTATTTT.

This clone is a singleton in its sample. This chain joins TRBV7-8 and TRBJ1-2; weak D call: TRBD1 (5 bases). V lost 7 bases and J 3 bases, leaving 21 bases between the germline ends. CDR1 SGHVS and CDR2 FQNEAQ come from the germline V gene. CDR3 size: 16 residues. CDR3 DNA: TGTGCCAGCACCCCCCTGGGGCGGTCCAGGGACTATGGCTACACCTTC. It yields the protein CASTPLGRSRDYGYTF.

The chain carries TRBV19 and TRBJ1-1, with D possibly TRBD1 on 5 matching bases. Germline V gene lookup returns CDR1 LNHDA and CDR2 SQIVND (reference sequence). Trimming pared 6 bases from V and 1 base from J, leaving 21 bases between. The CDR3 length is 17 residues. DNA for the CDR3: TGTGCCAGTAGCACAGGCATCGATCTGATTCCGAACACTGAAGCTTTCTTT. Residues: CASSTGIDLIPNTEAFF.

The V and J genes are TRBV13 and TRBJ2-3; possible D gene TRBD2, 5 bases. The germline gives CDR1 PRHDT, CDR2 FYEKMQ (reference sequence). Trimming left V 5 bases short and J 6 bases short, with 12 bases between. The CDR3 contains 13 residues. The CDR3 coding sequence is TGTGCCAGCAGCCCCGGGAACCATGATACGCAGTATTTT. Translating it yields CASSPGNHDTQYF.

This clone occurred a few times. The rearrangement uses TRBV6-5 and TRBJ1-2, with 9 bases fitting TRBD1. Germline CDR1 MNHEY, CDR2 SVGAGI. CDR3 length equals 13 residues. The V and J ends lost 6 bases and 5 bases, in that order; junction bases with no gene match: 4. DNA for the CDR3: TGTGCCAGCAGCTGGACAGGGGAGTATGGCTACACCTTC. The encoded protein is CASSWTGEYGYTF.

The CDR3 here is CASSAITGDEAFF. CDR3 DNA sequence: TGTGCCAGCAGCGCGATTACAGGGGACGAAGCTTTCTTT. The V gene is TRBV7-9, the J gene TRBJ1-1, with 7 bases aligning to TRBD1. Trimming removed 5 bases from V and 8 bases from J; junction bases left unmatched: 8. The CDR3 spans 13 residues. The germline gives CDR1 SEHNR, CDR2 FQNEAQ (reference sequence).

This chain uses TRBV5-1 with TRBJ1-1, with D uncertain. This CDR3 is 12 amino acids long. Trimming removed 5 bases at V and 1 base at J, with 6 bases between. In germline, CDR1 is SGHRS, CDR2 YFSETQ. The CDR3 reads CASRGENTEAFF. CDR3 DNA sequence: TGCGCCAGCAGAGGAGAGAACACTGAAGCTTTCTTT.

CDR3 DNA sequence: TGTGCCAGCAGCTACGGTTGGGGAGGGTCGATCGGCTACACCTTC. Protein sequence: CASSYGWGGSIGYTF. This rearrangement joins TRBV7-9 to TRBJ1-2; no clear D. Trimming removed 4 bases at V and 8 bases at J, with 20 bases between. The CDR3 runs 15 residues. Germline CDR1 SEHNR, CDR2 FQNEAQ (reference sequence). Variable domain in full (rest from reference TRBV7-9 and TRBJ1-2): DTGVSQNPRHKITKRGQNVTFRCDPISEHNRLYWYRQTLGQGPEFLTYFQNEAQLEKSRLLSDRFSAERPKGSFSTLEIQRTEQGDSAMYLCASSYGWGGSIGYTFGSGTRLTVV.

CDR3 amino acids: CASHGTSGDNEQFF. CDR3 coding DNA: TGTGCCAGCCACGGGACTAGCGGGGACAATGAGCAGTTCTTC. This chain uses TRBV7-9 with TRBJ2-1; 13 bases are shared with TRBD2. The V gene's germline CDR1 is SEHNR and CDR2 FQNEAQ (reference sequence). J lost 5 bases, V lost 8 bases, and 3 bases had no gene match. The CDR3 contains 14 residues.

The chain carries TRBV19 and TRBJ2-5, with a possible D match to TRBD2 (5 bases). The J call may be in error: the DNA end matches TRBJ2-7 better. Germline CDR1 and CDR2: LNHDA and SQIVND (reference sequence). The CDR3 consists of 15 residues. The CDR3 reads CASRDRGGPPYEQYF. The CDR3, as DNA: TGTGCCAGTAGAGACCGGGGTGGGCCCCCCTACGAGCAGTACTTC.

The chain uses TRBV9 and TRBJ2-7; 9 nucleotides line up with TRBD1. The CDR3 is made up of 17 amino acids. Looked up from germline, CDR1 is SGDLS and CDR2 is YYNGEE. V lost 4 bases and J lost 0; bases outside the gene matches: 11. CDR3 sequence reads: CASSPEWGTGTSYEQYF. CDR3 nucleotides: TGTGCCAGCAGCCCCGAGTGGGGGACAGGGACCTCCTACGAGCAGTACTTC.

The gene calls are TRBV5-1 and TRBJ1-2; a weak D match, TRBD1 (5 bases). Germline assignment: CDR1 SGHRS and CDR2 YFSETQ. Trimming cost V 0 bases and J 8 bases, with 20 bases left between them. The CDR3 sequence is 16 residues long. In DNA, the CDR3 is TGCGCCAGCAGCTTGGCCCCCGCCGGGACTCGTTACGGCTACACCTTC. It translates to CASSLAPAGTRYGYTF. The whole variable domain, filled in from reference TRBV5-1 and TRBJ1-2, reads KAGVTQTPRYLIKTRGQQVTLSCSPISGHRSVSWYQQTPGQGLQFLFEYFSETQRNKGNFPGRFSGRQFSNSRSEMNVSTLELGDSALYLCASSLAPAGTRYGYTFGSGTRLTVV.

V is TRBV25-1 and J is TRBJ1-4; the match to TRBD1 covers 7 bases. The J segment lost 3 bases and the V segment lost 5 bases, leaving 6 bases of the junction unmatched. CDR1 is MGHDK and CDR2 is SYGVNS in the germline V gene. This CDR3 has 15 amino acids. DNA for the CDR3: TGTGCCAGCAGTTCTCAGGGGGAGGCTAATGAAAAACTGTTTTTT. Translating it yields CASSSQGEANEKLFF.